This T cell receptor beta chain was identified during a study of regulatory T cells in long-lasting Graves disease. Study-wide context: Those with persistent Graves' disease had received antithyroid drugs for over 5 years with positive TSH receptor antibodies.

Regarding time point: persistent/refractory GD, antithyroid drugs over 5 years with positive TRAb. PBMC RNA was the source of the TCR library. American Thyroid Association guidelines defined Graves' disease diagnosis. The V end lost 7 bases, the J end lost 9 bases, and 18 bases lay between the germline ends. The CDR3 is 13 amino acids. Germline CDR1 and CDR2: LNHDA and SQIVND (reference sequence). Arm-PCR with iRepertoire HTBI primers amplified the CDR3 regions for these TCR beta libraries. One entry per CDR3 protein, called by TCRdb with MiXCR from the multiplex PCR reads. The sample holds around 400,000 distinct CDR3 sequences, roughly a quarter seen once.

The gene calls are TRBV19 and TRBJ1-2; D not certain. This sequence originates from a female donor with Graves disease. The specimen comprised peripheral blood mononuclear cells (PBMCs), sampled when the disease was refractory, from a patient treated with antithyroid drugs. CDR3 amino acids: CASIPISGVSYTF. For the CDR3, the DNA is TGTGCCAGTATCCCCATCAGCGGGGTGAGCTACACCTTC.